These T cell receptor beta chains were read from a single sample in a study of CD8 T cells in Susac syndrome. One entry per CDR3 protein results from TCRdb running MiXCR on the immunoSEQ multiplex PCR reads. In the table there are around 230,000 distinct CDR3 sequences, about 96% of which are singletons. The sample taken for sequencing was CD4+ T cells from PBMCs. Receptors were obtained from a human donor with multiple sclerosis. CDR3s include the opening cysteine and the closing phenylalanine or tryptophan. Fields, in order: V gene, clone size, D gene, J gene, CDR3 DNA, CDR3 protein. A D gene is named only where the DNA matches it firmly. Clone size is stated in some rows and not others, as once, few, many or a class when expanded.

TRBV5-1	.	TRBD1	TRBJ1-1	TGCGCCAGCAGCTCCGGGACAGGGGACACTGAAGCTTTCTTT	CASSSGTGDTEAFF
TRBV11-1	.	TRBD1	TRBJ2-1	TGTGCCAGCAGCTCACACCGCCGGGACAGGGGACGCAATGAGCAGTTCTTC	CASSSHRRDRGRNEQFF
TRBV3-1	.	.	TRBJ1-2	TGTGCCAGCAGCCAAAGCACTCGCCCATATGGCTACACCTTC	CASSQSTRPYGYTF
TRBV14	.	.	TRBJ2-5	TGTGCCAGCAGCCAAGATGGAGCCCTCGGGACCCAGTACTTC	CASSQDGALGTQYF
TRBV20-1	.	.	TRBJ2-1	TGCAGTGCTTCAAACAGGGACTCCTACAATGAGCAGTTCTTC	CSASNRDSYNEQFF
TRBV12-3/TRBV12-4	.	.	TRBJ2-5	TGTGCCAGCAACTGGGACGGGAGAGCCAAAGAGACCCAGTACTTC	CASNWDGRAKETQYF
TRBV28	.	.	TRBJ2-2	TGTGCCAGCAGTTTGGGGACGCTAGGCGCCGGGGAGCTGTTTTTT	CASSLGTLGAGELFF
TRBV12-3/TRBV12-4	.	.	TRBJ1-5	TGTGCCAGCAGAGGGGTCGGTCAGCCCCAGCATTTT	CASRGVGQPQHF
TRBV12-3/TRBV12-4	.	.	TRBJ2-7	TGTGCCAGCAGTCCGCGGGCCATGATTTGGGAGCAGTACTTC	CASSPRAMIWEQYF
TRBV3-1	.	.	TRBJ1-1	TGTGCCAGCAGCCCTAGCATAGTGAACACTGAAGCTTTCTTT	CASSPSIVNTEAFF
TRBV7-3	.	.	TRBJ2-3	TGTGCCAGCAGCCTCTATGTTACGGATACGCAGTATTTT	CASSLYVTDTQYF
TRBV29-1	.	.	TRBJ1-1	TGCAGCGTTGCCCGGACTCGCCCGATGAACACTGAAGCTTTCTTT	CSVARTRPMNTEAFF
TRBV4-1	.	TRBD2	TRBJ2-1	TGCGCCAGCAGCCCGCTAGCGGGGGGCGGGCGGTTCTTC	CASSPLAGGGRFF
TRBV20-1	.	TRBD2	TRBJ2-7	TGCAGTGCTAAAAGAGGCGGGAGCGGCTACGAGCAGTACTTC	CSAKRGGSGYEQYF
TRBV29-1	once	TRBD2	TRBJ2-6	TGCAGCGTTGGGACTAGCGCGAGCTCTGGGGCCAACGTCCTGACTTTC	CSVGTSASSGANVLTF
TRBV7-9	.	.	TRBJ2-2	TGTGCCAGCAGCTTTAGGAACGGGGAGCTGTTTTTT	CASSFRNGELFF
TRBV11-2	.	.	TRBJ2-1	TGTGCCAGCAGCTTAGTAGGTGGCGTCATTGGGAATGAGCAGTTCTTC	CASSLVGGVIGNEQFF
TRBV19	.	TRBD1	TRBJ1-5	TGTGCCAGTAGTCGGACAGGGGACGATAGCAATCAGCCCCAGCATTTT	CASSRTGDDSNQPQHF
TRBV7-2	.	.	TRBJ2-7	TGTGCCAGCAGCCGCCCGTATTACGAGCAGTACTTC	CASSRPYYEQYF
TRBV7-9	.	.	TRBJ2-7	TGTGCCAGCAGCTTCCCTAGCTCCTACGAGCAGTACTTC	CASSFPSSYEQYF
TRBV20-1	.	.	TRBJ1-5	TGCAGTGCTAGAGTCTCGGGGGCTGGGATGGGTCAGCCCCAGCATTTT	CSARVSGAGMGQPQHF
TRBV20-1	.	.	TRBJ1-2	TGCAGTGCTAGAGATAGGTCAGGGTCCCACTATGGCTACACCTTC	CSARDRSGSHYGYTF
TRBV20-1	.	TRBD1	TRBJ2-7	TGCAGTGCTGAGACAGGGGGGATCTACGAGCAGTACTTC	CSAETGGIYEQYF
TRBV11-2	once	TRBD2	TRBJ2-7	TGTGCCAGCGGGGAGGGGAACTACGAGCAGTACTTC	CASGEGNYEQYF
TRBV19	.	TRBD1	TRBJ2-1	TGTGCCAGTAGTGACAGGGGGCAAGCCGATGAGCAGTTCTTC	CASSDRGQADEQFF
TRBV27	once	TRBD1	TRBJ1-1	TGTGCCAGCTACAGTCGGGACAGGGGATTGGAGGCTTTCTTT	CASYSRDRGLEAFF
TRBV3-1	.	.	TRBJ2-1	TGTGCCAGCAGCCAGTTGACAGATGCTGAACGGTTCTTC	CASSQLTDAERFF
TRBV24-1	.	.	TRBJ2-2	TGTGCCACCAGTGGGGGGACGGAAAGTAACACCGGGGAGCTGTTTTTT	CATSGGTESNTGELFF
TRBV12-3/TRBV12-4	few	.	TRBJ2-7	TGTGCCAGCAGTTCTCAAGGTTACGAGCAGTACTTC	CASSSQGYEQYF
TRBV10-2	.	TRBD1	TRBJ1-2	TGCGCCAGCAGGAAGACAGGGTCCTTCGATGGCTACACCTTC	CASRKTGSFDGYTF
TRBV2	.	.	TRBJ2-2	TGTGCCAGCAGTGTATCCCGGCTCACCGGGGAGCTGTTTTTT	CASSVSRLTGELFF
TRBV2	.	.	TRBJ1-2	TGTGCCAGCAGTGATGGATTTGCCTATGGCTACACCTTC	CASSDGFAYGYTF
TRBV20-1	.	.	TRBJ1-1	TGCAGTGCTAGAGGTGCGGGGCAGGAAGCTTTCTTT	CSARGAGQEAFF
TRBV5-1	.	.	TRBJ2-1	TGCGCCAGCAGTGAAACGGGGAGGACTACATACAATGAGCAGTTCTTC	CASSETGRTTYNEQFF
TRBV4-1	.	.	TRBJ2-1	TGCGCCAGCGGCGGAGGGGTGAGTGGTGATCCGTACAATGAGCAGTTCTTC	CASGGGVSGDPYNEQFF
TRBV28	.	TRBD1	TRBJ2-4	TGTGCCAGCAGTAAAAGGACAGGTTTAGCCAAAAACATTCAGTACTTC	CASSKRTGLAKNIQYF
TRBV9	.	.	TRBJ1-1	TGTGCCAGCACCCGGACCTTACTGAACACTGAAGCTTTCTTT	CASTRTLLNTEAFF
TRBV5-4	.	TRBD2	TRBJ2-7	TGTGCCAGCAGCGACGGGACTAGCGGGAGATACGAGCAGTACTTC	CASSDGTSGRYEQYF
TRBV7-9	.	.	TRBJ2-7	TGTGCCAGCAGCTTAATGGACGAGCAGTACTTC	CASSLMDEQYF
TRBV7-2	.	.	TRBJ2-1	TGTGCCAGCAGCTTAGGTTCAGGGACTCGCCCCCGCGAGCAGTTCTTC	CASSLGSGTRPREQFF
TRBV30	.	TRBD1	TRBJ2-1	TGTGCCTGGAGTGCCCCTCCCGGGACAGGGACCTACAATGAGCAGTTCTTC	CAWSAPPGTGTYNEQFF
TRBV7-9	once	.	TRBJ2-5	TGTGCCAGCAGCGGAACGGTCCGGGAGACCCAGTACTTC	CASSGTVRETQYF
TRBV20-1	.	TRBD2	TRBJ2-1	TGCAGTGCTAAACTAGCGGGAGGGCGGAATGAGCAGTTCTTC	CSAKLAGGRNEQFF
TRBV29-1	.	TRBD1	TRBJ2-7	TGCAGCGCCCGCAGGGGGCGCGGGGCCTACGAGCAGTACTTC	CSARRGRGAYEQYF
TRBV3-1	.	TRBD2	TRBJ2-1	TGTGCCAGCAGCCATGCCGGGACTAGCGGAAACAATGAGCAGTTCTTC	CASSHAGTSGNNEQFF
TRBV9	.	.	TRBJ2-1	TGTGCCAGCAGTCGTAGCGTTAATTCCTACAATGAGCAGTTCTTC	CASSRSVNSYNEQFF
TRBV29-1	few	.	TRBJ2-3	TGCAGCGTTGGTTTCACAGATACGCAGTATTTT	CSVGFTDTQYF
TRBV12-3/TRBV12-4	.	TRBD2	TRBJ2-7	TGTGCCAGCAGTTTACTAGCGGACTACGAGCAGTACTTC	CASSLLADYEQYF
TRBV20-1	.	TRBD2	TRBJ2-3	TGCAGTGCCGCCCCTCTAGCGGTTAGCACAGATACGCAGTATTTT	CSAAPLAVSTDTQYF
TRBV19	once	TRBD2	TRBJ2-5	TGTGCCAGTAGCAGCGGGGGCCGGGGGACCCAGTACTTC	CASSSGGRGTQYF
TRBV2	.	TRBD2	TRBJ2-3	TGTGCCAGCAGGAACGAGCGGGGGGGCTATGATACGCAGTATTTT	CASRNERGGYDTQYF
TRBV29-1	.	.	TRBJ1-3	TGCAGCGTGGGGTCAGGTCGGGGAAACACCATATATTTT	CSVGSGRGNTIYF